These 3 T cell receptor beta chains were sequenced from one sample in a study of cytomegalovirus exposure and HLA in healthy donors (dated by TCRdb to about 2017). Library method: the immunoSEQ multiplex PCR assay. For the multiplex PCR, a mixture combining 60 forward primers for TCR Vbeta segments and 13 reverse primers for TCR Jbeta segments was used. TCRdb's version of the immuneACCESS table is confined to in-frame rearrangements and falls short of the full clone set. An unresolved V gene accounts for under half of the shortfall where checked; the remainder is of unknown origin. This sample lists 110,000 to 150,000 clones; approximately 80% were detected once. 2.5% of the sample is taken by the ten largest. The material sequenced was PBMCs. These receptors all stem from a boy aged 2-9 years in good health and CMV-seronegative.

This clone was seen many times. V is TRBV4-2 and J is TRBJ1-6, with a possible D match to TRBD1 (5 bases). This CDR3 has 15 residues. Trimming shortened V by 3 bases and J by 7 bases, and 13 bases separated the two germline ends. The germline V gene encodes CDR1 LGHNA and CDR2 YNFKEQ. This chain's CDR3 is CASSHQAQGNSPLHF. The CDR3 bases are TGTGCCAGCAGCCACCAAGCTCAGGGAAATTCACCCCTCCACTTT.

The genes are TRBV7-2 and TRBJ2-3; a weak D match, TRBD2 (6 bases). Looked up from germline, CDR1 is SGHTA and CDR2 is FQGNSA. The CDR3 covers 16 residues. With 3 bases removed from V and 6 bases from J, the gap between germline ends came to 19 bases. The CDR3 loop is CASSLPSVGLGDTQYF. The CDR3 bases are TGTGCCAGCAGCTTGCCTAGCGTGGGTTTAGGGGATACGCAGTATTTT.

This chain uses TRBV28 with TRBJ1-1; D is undetermined. Looked up from germline, CDR1 is MDHEN and CDR2 is SYDVKM. Trimming took 8 bases from V and 4 from J, leaving 17 bases between them. The CDR3 spans 14 residues. CDR3 bases: TGTGCCAGCGGAAGGGAGGAAGTGGTCACTGAAGCTTTCTTT. Amino acids: CASGREEVVTEAFF.